A single sample gave rise to the 30 T cell receptor beta chains below, sequenced in a study of blood T cell repertoires in COVID-19. The method was immunoSEQ multiplex PCR; TCRdb's version includes in-frame clones alone and lacks a portion of them. The sample lists around 360,000 clones, about 90% occurring once. Sequencing used PBMCs or T cells enriched from blood (not recorded which). The receptors were sampled from a woman in her 30s who had recovered from COVID-19.

For this clone: Sequence at one end of the junction differs from germline and may be a read error. V is TRBV5-5 and J is TRBJ1-6; perhaps TRBD1 as D (6 bases). CDR1 SGHKS and CDR2 YYEKEE come from the germline V gene (reference sequence). The CDR3 consists of 14 residues. This chain's CDR3 is CASNPWTDNSLLHF. In DNA, the CDR3 is TGTGCCAGCAACCCTTGGACAGATAATTCACTCCTCCACTTT.

This chain joins TRBV4-2 and TRBJ1-4; TRBD1 aligns across 8 bases. CDR3 size: 18 residues. V shed 1 base, J shed 4 bases, and the junction held 11 bases outside the gene matches. Germline V gene sequence: CDR1 LGHNA, CDR2 YNFKEQ. CDR3 region: CASSQVRPGGKVNEKLFF. For the CDR3, the DNA is TGTGCCAGCAGCCAAGTACGGCCAGGGGGCAAGGTTAATGAAAAACTGTTTTTT.

This clone showed up just once. V and J are TRBV11-2 and TRBJ1-2; D is uncertain. The CDR3 loop spans 15 amino acids. Deletions cut 3 bases from V and 8 bases from J, with 19 bases between. The germline V gene encodes CDR1 SGHAT and CDR2 FQNNGV. CDR3 protein: CASSFGTGSRRGYTF. CDR3 sequence (DNA): TGTGCCAGCAGCTTCGGCACGGGAAGCCGGAGAGGCTACACCTTC.

This chain joins TRBV5-1 and TRBJ1-2, with D possibly matching TRBD1 (6 bases). Germline values: CDR1 SGHRS, CDR2 YFSETQ. There are 15 residues in the CDR3. V lost 4 bases and J lost 2, with 15 bases in between. CDR3 DNA sequence: TGCGCCAGCAGCCTACCGGACAGTGAAAACTATGGCTACACCTTC. Translating gives CASSLPDSENYGYTF.

This clone was observed a few times. This chain joins TRBV12-2 and TRBJ1-1; the table's D call, TRBD1, was not checked against the DNA. TRBV12-2 is designated a pseudogene. The CDR3 extends over 15 amino acids. CDR3 nucleotide sequence: TGTGCAAGTCGCTTAGGGGAAGGGGGAACCACTGAAGCTTTCTTT. This gives the protein CASRLGEGGTTEAFF.

This rearrangement joins TRBV4-1 to TRBJ2-1, with 12 bases identical to TRBD2. The V and J ends lost 1 base and 8 bases, in that order; junction bases with no gene match: 9. The CDR3 has 17 amino acids. Germline CDR1 MGHRA, CDR2 YSYEKL. The CDR3 DNA follows: TGCGCCAGCAGCCAAGGCGAGTCTAGCGGGAGGGCCCATGAGCAGTTCTTC. Translation gives CASSQGESSGRAHEQFF.

This clone was found a few times. The gene calls are TRBV7-2 and TRBJ1-1; D perhaps matches TRBD1 (6 bases). Trimming took off 5 bases at V and 3 bases at J, with 13 bases between the two ends. The germline V gene encodes CDR1 SGHTA and CDR2 FQGNSA. The CDR3 consists of 14 residues. CDR3 sequence reads: CASSLTGLDTEAFF. The CDR3 coding sequence is TGTGCCAGCAGCCTAACAGGGTTGGACACTGAAGCTTTCTTT.

The V call is TRBV7-9, the J call TRBJ1-1; no reliable D call. CDR3 length equals 13 residues. The V and J ends lost 3 bases and 9 bases respectively, with 14 bases between them. Germline V gene sequence: CDR1 SEHNR, CDR2 FQNEAQ (reference sequence). CDR3 sequence (DNA): TGTGCCAGCAGCTTCCCCTTAGAGCGTCAAGCTTTCTTT. It codes for CASSFPLERQAFF.

V usage is TRBV5-6 and J usage is TRBJ2-7; D perhaps matches TRBD1 (5 bases). V was trimmed by 2 bases and J by 5 bases, leaving 17 bases between them. The CDR3 is 15 residues long. Per the germline V gene, CDR1 is SGHDT and CDR2 is YYEEEE. The CDR3 DNA reads TGTGCCAGCAGCTTAGGGTGGGTCAGGGCTGACGAGCAGTACTTC. It yields the protein CASSLGWVRADEQYF.

The chain carries TRBV7-9 and TRBJ1-2; 7 positions match TRBD1. The junction had 5 bases not matched to a gene; V was cut back by 5 bases and J by 2 bases. Germline V gene sequence: CDR1 SEHNR, CDR2 FQNEAQ (reference sequence). The CDR3 is 14 amino acids. The CDR3 coding sequence is TGTGCCAGCAGCCCAGGACAGGCAAACTATGGCTACACCTTC. Amino acid sequence: CASSPGQANYGYTF.

The chain uses TRBV19 and TRBJ1-5; D uncertain. The length of the CDR3 is 14 residues. V was clipped by 0 bases and J by 7 bases, with 10 bases between them. CDR1 is LNHDA, CDR2 SQIVND, per germline (reference sequence). The CDR3 DNA reads TGTGCCAGTAGTATAGATCGCGGGGTCCAGCCCCAGCATTTT. Protein: CASSIDRGVQPQHF.

This clone was observed once. The V gene is TRBV3-1 (or the pseudogene TRBV3-2), the J gene TRBJ2-1, with 8 bases that match TRBD2. V was clipped by 1 base and J by 7 bases; unmatched bases: 9. From germline, CDR1 is LGHDT and CDR2 YNNKEL (reference sequence). This CDR3 has 16 residues. The CDR3 nucleotides read TGTGCCAGCAGCCAAGTAGGCGGGGCGGGAGGAAATGAGCAGTTCTTC. Its translation: CASSQVGGAGGNEQFF.

The CDR3 nucleotides read TGCGCCAGCAGCCCCGGACAGAACACTGAAGCTTTCTTT. It codes for CASSPGQNTEAFF. The V call is TRBV4-1, the J call TRBJ1-1, with TRBD1 as a possible D gene (5 bases). The germline V gene encodes CDR1 MGHRA and CDR2 YSYEKL. CDR3 length: 13 residues. V lost 4 bases and J 1 base, leaving 7 bases between the germline ends.

J is TRBJ2-7 and V is TRBV18; 7 nucleotides agree with TRBD1. CDR1 is KGHSH and CDR2 is LQKENI in the germline V gene. V gave up 0 bases and J gave up 4 bases; unmatched junction bases: 0. The CDR3 length is 13 residues. This CDR3 is CASSPPTGYEQYF. The CDR3 bases are TGTGCCAGCTCACCACCGACAGGGTACGAGCAGTACTTC.

The chain is built from TRBV28 and TRBJ2-3; D unclear. This CDR3 contains 13 residues. Germline CDR1 and CDR2: MDHEN and SYDVKM. Trimming shortened V by 8 bases and J by 0 bases, and 9 bases separated the two germline ends. The CDR3 is CASADTSTDTQYF. The CDR3 DNA follows: TGTGCCAGCGCTGACACTAGCACAGATACGCAGTATTTT.

The rearrangement joins TRBV7-9 to TRBJ1-1; D possibly corresponds to TRBD1 (5 bases). Trimming removed 1 base from V and 0 bases from J, with 15 bases in between. This CDR3 comprises 17 residues. CDR1 and CDR2 (germline): SEHNR, FQNEAQ (reference sequence). CDR3 region: CASSLVGFWGLNTEAFF. In DNA form, the CDR3 reads TGTGCCAGCAGCTTAGTTGGATTCTGGGGCCTGAACACTGAAGCTTTCTTT.

The rearrangement joins TRBV5-1 to TRBJ1-2; no clear D. CDR1 and CDR2 (germline): SGHRS, YFSETQ. The CDR3 is 14 amino acids. Deletions cut 0 bases from V and 5 bases from J, with 11 bases between. In nucleotides, the CDR3 is TGCGCCAGCAGCTTGGGATCAACTAGGTATGGCTACACCTTC. This codes for CASSLGSTRYGYTF. Filled out from reference TRBV5-1 and TRBJ1-2, the complete variable domain reads KAGVTQTPRYLIKTRGQQVTLSCSPISGHRSVSWYQQTPGQGLQFLFEYFSETQRNKGNFPGRFSGRQFSNSRSEMNVSTLELGDSALYLCASSLGSTRYGYTFGSGTRLTVV.

The rearrangement uses TRBV28 and TRBJ2-3; TRBD1 might be the D (5 bases). Trimming stripped 5 bases from V and 2 bases from J, with 11 bases between. CDR1 is MDHEN, CDR2 SYDVKM, per germline. This CDR3 is built from 14 residues. For the CDR3, the DNA is TGTGCCAGCAGTCCCGACAGAGACACAGATACGCAGTATTTT. Its translation: CASSPDRDTDTQYF.

This chain joins TRBV11-2 and TRBJ2-1; D possibly corresponds to TRBD2 (6 bases). Germline lookup yields CDR1 SGHAT and CDR2 FQNNGV. The CDR3 spans 16 residues. V was cut by 4 bases and J by 4 bases, with 17 bases left in between. Here the CDR3 DNA reads TGTGCCAGCAGCTCCCACCTAGCGAGGGGATACAATGAGCAGTTCTTC. Its protein product is CASSSHLARGYNEQFF.

This chain connects TRBV6-5 to TRBJ2-5; 8 positions match TRBD2. V lost 4 bases, J lost 6 bases, and 10 bases stayed unmatched. In germline, CDR1 is MNHEY, CDR2 SVGAGI. The CDR3 contains 15 residues. As DNA, the CDR3 is TGTGCCAGCAGTTTCCGAGCGACTAGCGACCAGACCCAGTACTTC. This sequence encodes CASSFRATSDQTQYF.

The V gene is TRBV19, the J gene TRBJ1-1; D remains unclear. The V end lost 1 base, the J end lost 0 bases, and 9 bases lay between the germline ends. Germline lookup yields CDR1 LNHDA and CDR2 SQIVND (reference sequence). This CDR3 is built from 15 residues. As DNA, the CDR3 is TGTGCCAGTAGTATAGTGAACCGAGTGAACACTGAAGCTTTCTTT. Its translation is CASSIVNRVNTEAFF.

J is TRBJ1-2 and V is TRBV10-1; weak D call: TRBD1 (6 bases). The CDR3 runs to 13 residues. V lost 8 bases to trimming and J lost 7 bases, with 17 bases between them. The germline V gene encodes CDR1 WNHNN and CDR2 SYGVQD (reference sequence). The CDR3 bases are TGCGCCAGCTTGTGGGGGCTCCGAGGTGGCTACACCTTC. As protein: CASLWGLRGGYTF.

This chain joins TRBV6-5 and TRBJ2-1; 7 bases match TRBD1. The CDR3 covers 15 residues. V shed 6 bases and J 4 bases; nucleotides not matched to a gene: 9. CDR1 and CDR2 (germline): MNHEY, SVGAGI. CDR3 nucleotide sequence: TGTGCCAGCAGCCTCGGGACAGTTGGGTACAATGAGCAGTTCTTC. This sequence encodes CASSLGTVGYNEQFF.

CDR3 loop: CASRIQIGGSEAFF. The CDR3 coding sequence is TGTGCCAGCAGGATTCAAATAGGGGGAAGTGAAGCTTTCTTT. The chain is built from TRBV5-6 and TRBJ1-1, with D perhaps matching TRBD1 (6 bases). V was cut by 5 bases and J by 7 bases, with 18 bases left in between. Looked up from germline, CDR1 is SGHDT and CDR2 is YYEEEE. This CDR3 is built from 14 residues.

This chain joins TRBV29-1 and TRBJ2-7; 7 bases map to TRBD2. The CDR3 has 11 amino acids. The trim removed 7 bases at V and 0 bases at J, leaving 0 bases unmatched. Germline lookup yields CDR1 SQVTM and CDR2 ANQGSEA. CDR3 region: CSASGSYEQYF. CDR3 in DNA: TGCAGCGCTAGCGGCTCCTACGAGCAGTACTTC.

The gene calls are TRBV5-6 and TRBJ1-2; D remains ambiguous. This CDR3 has 14 amino acids. The germline gives CDR1 SGHDT, CDR2 YYEEEE. Trimming took off 0 bases at V and 3 bases at J, with 9 bases between the two ends. CDR3 amino acids: CASSLERGYYGYTF. The CDR3 DNA follows: TGTGCCAGCAGCTTGGAGCGGGGATACTATGGCTACACCTTC.

This clone appeared once. This chain uses TRBV19 with TRBJ2-2, with D possibly matching TRBD1 (6 bases). Trimming removed 8 bases from V and 6 bases from J, with 19 bases in between. Per the germline V gene, CDR1 is LNHDA and CDR2 is SQIVND (reference sequence). This CDR3 spans 15 amino acids. Written as DNA, the CDR3 is TGTGCCAGTCGCCACAGGGTTATCCTACCCGGGGAGCTGTTTTTT. This encodes CASRHRVILPGELFF.

The chain carries TRBV10-3 and TRBJ1-4; TRBD1 matches at 8 bases. Looked up from germline, CDR1 is ENHRY and CDR2 is SYGVKD. The CDR3 extends over 14 amino acids. J lost 2 bases, V lost 5 bases, and 1 base had no gene match. The CDR3 DNA is TGTGCCATCAGTAGACAGGGGACTAATGAAAAACTGTTTTTT. It is translated as CAISRQGTNEKLFF.

The chain recombines TRBV5-5 with TRBJ1-2; 7 positions agree with TRBD1. The germline V gene encodes CDR1 SGHKS and CDR2 YYEKEE (reference sequence). This CDR3 comprises 14 residues. J lost 4 bases, V lost 3 bases, and 6 bases had no gene match. The CDR3 coding sequence is TGTGCCAGCAGCTCAGGTTCAGGGGGCTATGGCTACACCTTC. It codes for CASSSGSGGYGYTF.

This chain joins TRBV10-3 and TRBJ1-1; D call uncertain. The CDR3 runs 14 residues. Germline lookup yields CDR1 ENHRY and CDR2 SYGVKD. V dropped 5 bases and J dropped 1 base, with 11 bases sitting between them. CDR3 bases: TGTGCCATCAGTCCCGTGGAGGGGAACACTGAAGCTTTCTTT. It encodes CAISPVEGNTEAFF.